This TCR beta chain was observed in a study of technical replicates of blood from several donors. Clones were sequenced by immunoSEQ multiplex PCR, and TCRdb holds only the in-frame ones, with some missing. The profile shows under 95,000 clones, 95% of them singletons. V trimming: 8 bases; J trimming: 6 bases; junction bases outside the gene matches: 13. The CDR3 length is 15 residues. Germline CDR1 and CDR2: LNHDA and SQIVND (reference sequence). This sequence joins TRBV19 and TRBJ1-2, with 9 nucleotides matching TRBD1. The sample was T cells isolated from PBMCs. The clonotype was recovered from a human donor in good health. CDR3 residues: CASGEPGQGFNGYTF. As DNA, the CDR3 is TGTGCCAGTGGGGAACCGGGACAGGGTTTTAATGGCTACACCTTC.